This T cell receptor (beta chain) was profiled in a study of blood T cell repertoires in COVID-19. The wider study: Sample material is recorded as cDNA or gDNA derived from T cells, B-cell-depleted T cells, or PBMCs.

Those enrolled, adults aged 18 to 89 years, came from some 25 US areas. The germline CDR1 and CDR2 sequences are SGHRS and YFSETQ. V was clipped by 5 bases and J by 5 bases; unmatched bases: 5. This CDR3 contains 15 residues. The protocol was immunoSEQ multiplex PCR, while the TCRdb copy is restricted to in-frame clones and leaves out a portion. The table records around 230,000 clones, about 86% of them present only once. V usage is TRBV5-1 and J usage is TRBJ2-1; TRBD2 matches 12 bases. The TCR comes from a woman aged 40 to 49 with acute COVID-19. The sequenced sample consisted of PBMCs or T cells enriched from blood (not recorded which). The CDR3 reads CASRRLAGENNEQFF. As DNA, the CDR3 is TGCGCCAGCAGGAGACTAGCGGGAGAGAACAATGAGCAGTTCTTC.